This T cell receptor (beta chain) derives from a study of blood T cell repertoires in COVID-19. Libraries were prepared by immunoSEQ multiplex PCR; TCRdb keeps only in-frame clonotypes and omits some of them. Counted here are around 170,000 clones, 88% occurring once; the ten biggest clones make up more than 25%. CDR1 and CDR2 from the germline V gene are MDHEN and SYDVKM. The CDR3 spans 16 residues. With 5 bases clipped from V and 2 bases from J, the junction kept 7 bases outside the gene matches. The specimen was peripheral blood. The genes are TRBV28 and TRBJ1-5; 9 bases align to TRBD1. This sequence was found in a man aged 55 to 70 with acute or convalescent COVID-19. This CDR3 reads CASSPTGGLGNQPQHF. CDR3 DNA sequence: TGTGCCAGCAGTCCCACAGGGGGCTTGGGCAATCAGCCCCAGCATTTT.